The following is a TCR beta chain sequence with its context. What this receptor recognizes is not known. The sample holds no much larger clone one base away, and base qualities are not on file. Libraries were constructed by the immunoSEQ multiplex PCR assay. The immuneACCESS repertoire file appears here via TCRdb, limited to in-frame rearrangements. These files lack a portion of the clones; in checked studies, under half of the deficit traces to unresolved V genes, and the cause of the others is not known. This sample gives 150,000 to 200,000 clones in total; just over 90% of them show up just once. The biggest ten clones account for about 1.4% of the sample. Counted from cysteine to phenylalanine, this CDR3 has 15 amino acids. Left in the record is the CDR3 DNA by itself, 45 bases read in frame from the first base. The germline V gene encodes CDR1 LNHDA and CDR2 SQIVND (reference sequence). V gives up 3 bases and J gives up 6 bases, and the segment between their germline ends measures 17 bases.

The sample belongs to a study of control samples from healthy donors and cancer patients (TCRdb year 2020). The sequencing sample was made of blood. The chain was built from TRBV19 and TRBJ1-1, and possibly TRBD1, on 6 matching bases. The TCR comes from a man aged 25 to 40 in good health. The nucleotides are TGTGCCAGTAGTATGGGGTGGGGGGCGAGGGCTGAAGCTTTCTTT. This sequence encodes CASSMGWGARAEAFF.